This T cell receptor (beta chain) was obtained from a study of vaccination and CD4 T cells after COVID-19. Turning to the study itself: Six males and four females constituted the convalescent cohort, two of whom were Hispanic. Overlapping spike peptides served as the stimulus for the cells. These peptides came from SARS-CoV-2 and from the common cold coronaviruses HCoV-NL63, HCoV-OC43 and HCoV-229E.

The treatment is: approximately nine-day PBMC culture with coronavirus spike peptide pools or control peptides (ViraFEST assay). Once peptide pools had expanded antigen-specific T cells, ViraFEST sequenced TCRs. A word on this clonotype: Its specificity is not known.

Cultured CD4+ T cell DNA underwent sequencing with the Oncomine TCR Beta short-read assay. TCRdb re-derived calls from the PCR reads in MiXCR, one entry per CDR3 protein. The data contain approximately 21,000 distinct CDR3 sequences, about 61% of them singletons. V lost 1 base and J 5 bases, leaving 9 bases between the germline ends. The CDR3 consists of 14 residues. In germline, CDR1 is SGHTA, CDR2 FQGNSA. Sequenced material: CD4+ T cells from blood, cultured in vitro. V and J are TRBV7-2 and TRBJ1-5; D is uncertain. The source is a human donor who had recovered from COVID-19. In DNA, the CDR3 is TGTGCCAGCAGCTTAGTCCCCCCCGATCAGCCCCAGCATTTT. This sequence encodes CASSLVPPDQPQHF.